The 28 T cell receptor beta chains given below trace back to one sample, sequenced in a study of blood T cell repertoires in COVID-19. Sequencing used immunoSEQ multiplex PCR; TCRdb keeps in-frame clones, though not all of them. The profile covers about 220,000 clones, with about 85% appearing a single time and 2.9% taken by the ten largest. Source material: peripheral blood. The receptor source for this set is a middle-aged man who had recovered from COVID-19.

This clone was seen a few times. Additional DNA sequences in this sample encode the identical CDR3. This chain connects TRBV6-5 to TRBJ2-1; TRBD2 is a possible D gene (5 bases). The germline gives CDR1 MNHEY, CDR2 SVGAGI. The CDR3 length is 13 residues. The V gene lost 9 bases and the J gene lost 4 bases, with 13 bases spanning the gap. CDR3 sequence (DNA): TGTGCCAGTCGGGGATCGTCTTACAATGAGCAGTTCTTC. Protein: CASRGSSYNEQFF.

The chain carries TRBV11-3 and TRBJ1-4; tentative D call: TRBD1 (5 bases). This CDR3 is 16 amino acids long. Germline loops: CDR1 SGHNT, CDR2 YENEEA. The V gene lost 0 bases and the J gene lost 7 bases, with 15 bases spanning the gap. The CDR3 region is CASSLDKSGRGEKLFF. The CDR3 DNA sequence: TGTGCCAGCAGCTTAGATAAATCAGGGCGGGGTGAAAAACTGTTTTTT.

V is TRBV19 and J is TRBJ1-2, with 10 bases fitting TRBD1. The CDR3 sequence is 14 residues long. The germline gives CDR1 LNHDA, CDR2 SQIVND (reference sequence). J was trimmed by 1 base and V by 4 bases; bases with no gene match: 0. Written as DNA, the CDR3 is TGTGCCAGTAGTAGGACAGGGGGTAACTATGGCTACACCTTC. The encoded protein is CASSRTGGNYGYTF.

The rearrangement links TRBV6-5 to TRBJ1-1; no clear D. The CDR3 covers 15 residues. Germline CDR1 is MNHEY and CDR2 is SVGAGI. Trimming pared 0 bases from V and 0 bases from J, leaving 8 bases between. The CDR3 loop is CASSYSPGVNTEAFF. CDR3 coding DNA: TGTGCCAGCAGTTACTCTCCCGGGGTGAACACTGAAGCTTTCTTT.

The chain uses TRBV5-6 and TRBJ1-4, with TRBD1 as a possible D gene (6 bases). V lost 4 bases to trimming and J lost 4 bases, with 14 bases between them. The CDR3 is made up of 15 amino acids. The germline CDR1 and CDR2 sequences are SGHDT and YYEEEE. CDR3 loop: CASSRWGGYNEKLFF. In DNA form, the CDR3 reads TGTGCCAGCAGCCGGTGGGGGGGCTATAATGAAAAACTGTTTTTT.

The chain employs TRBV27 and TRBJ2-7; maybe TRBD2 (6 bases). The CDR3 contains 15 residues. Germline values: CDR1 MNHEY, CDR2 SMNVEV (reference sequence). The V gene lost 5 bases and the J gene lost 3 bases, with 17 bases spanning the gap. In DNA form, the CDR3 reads TGTGCCAGCAGTGAGCAAGGGCGGGGCCACTACGAGCAGTACTTC. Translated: CASSEQGRGHYEQYF.

CDR3 DNA: TGTGCCAGCAGGTTCGGGACAGCTGGAGGAGGCTACACCTTC. This gives the protein CASRFGTAGGGYTF. The chain employs TRBV3-1 (or the pseudogene TRBV3-2) and TRBJ1-2; TRBD1 aligns across 7 bases. Germline V gene sequence: CDR1 LGHDT, CDR2 YNNKEL (reference sequence). Trimming took 6 bases from V and 8 from J; bases not matched to a gene: 12. This CDR3 region has 14 residues.

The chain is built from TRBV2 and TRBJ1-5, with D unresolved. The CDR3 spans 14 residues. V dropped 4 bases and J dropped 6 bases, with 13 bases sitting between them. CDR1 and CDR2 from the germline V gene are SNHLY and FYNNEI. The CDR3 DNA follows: TGTGCCAGCAGTGGTTTCGGGGTGGCTCAGCCCCAGCATTTT. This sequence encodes CASSGFGVAQPQHF.

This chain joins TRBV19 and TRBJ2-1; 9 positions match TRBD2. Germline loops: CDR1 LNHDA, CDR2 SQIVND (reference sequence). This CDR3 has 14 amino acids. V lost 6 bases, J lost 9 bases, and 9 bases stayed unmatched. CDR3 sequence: CASSPGLAEGEQFF. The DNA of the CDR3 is TGTGCCAGTAGCCCGGGACTAGCAGAGGGTGAGCAGTTCTTC.

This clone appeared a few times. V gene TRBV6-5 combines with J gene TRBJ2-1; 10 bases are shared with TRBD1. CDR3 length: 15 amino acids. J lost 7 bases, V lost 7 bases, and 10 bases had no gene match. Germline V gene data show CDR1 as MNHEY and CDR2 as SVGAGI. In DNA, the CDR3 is TGTGCCAGCACCGACAGGGGGCGACGAGGAAATGAGCAGTTCTTC. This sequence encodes CASTDRGRRGNEQFF.

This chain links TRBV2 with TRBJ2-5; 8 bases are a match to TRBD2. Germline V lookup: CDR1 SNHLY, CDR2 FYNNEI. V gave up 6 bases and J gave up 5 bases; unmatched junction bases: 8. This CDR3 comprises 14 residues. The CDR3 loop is CASRASGRGETQYF. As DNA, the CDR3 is TGTGCCAGCAGGGCCAGCGGGAGAGGGGAGACCCAGTACTTC. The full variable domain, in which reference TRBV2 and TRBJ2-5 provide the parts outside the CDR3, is EPEVTQTPSHQVTQMGQEVILRCVPISNHLYFYWYRQILGQKVEFLVSFYNNEISEKSEIFDDQFSVERPDGSNFTLKIRSTKLEDSAMYFCASRASGRGETQYFGPGTRLLVL.

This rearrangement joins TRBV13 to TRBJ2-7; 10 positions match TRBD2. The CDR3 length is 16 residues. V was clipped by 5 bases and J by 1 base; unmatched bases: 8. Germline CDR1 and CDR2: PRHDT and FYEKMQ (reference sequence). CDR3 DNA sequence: TGTGCCAGCAGCACTACAACTAGCGGGGCGTCCTACGAGCAGTACTTC. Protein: CASSTTTSGASYEQYF.

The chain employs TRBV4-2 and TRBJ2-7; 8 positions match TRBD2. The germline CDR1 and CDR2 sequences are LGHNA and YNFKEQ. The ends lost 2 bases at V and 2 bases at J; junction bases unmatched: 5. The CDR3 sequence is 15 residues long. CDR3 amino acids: CASSQFSGAAYEQYF. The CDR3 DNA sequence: TGTGCCAGCAGCCAATTTAGCGGGGCCGCCTACGAGCAGTACTTC.

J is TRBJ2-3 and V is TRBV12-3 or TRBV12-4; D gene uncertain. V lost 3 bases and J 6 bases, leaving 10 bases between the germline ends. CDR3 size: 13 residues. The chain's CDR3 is CASSFFGTDTQYF. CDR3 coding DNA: TGTGCCAGCAGTTTCTTCGGTACGGATACGCAGTATTTT.

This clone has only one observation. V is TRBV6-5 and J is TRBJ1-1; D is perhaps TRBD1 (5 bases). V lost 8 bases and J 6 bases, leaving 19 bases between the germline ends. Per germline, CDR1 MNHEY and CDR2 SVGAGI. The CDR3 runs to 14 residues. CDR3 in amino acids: CASRSGTPRAEAFF. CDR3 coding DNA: TGTGCCAGCCGAAGCGGGACTCCACGGGCTGAAGCTTTCTTT.

Here the CDR3 DNA reads TGTGCCAGTAAGGGGACTAGCGGCGGAGCTGGGGTTAGCACAGATACGCAGTATTTT. This sequence encodes CASKGTSGGAGVSTDTQYF. The genes are TRBV19 and TRBJ2-3, with 11 bases aligning to TRBD2. CDR1 is LNHDA and CDR2 is SQIVND in the germline V gene (reference sequence). This CDR3 is built from 19 residues. J was trimmed by 0 bases and V by 7 bases; bases with no gene match: 15. The entire variable domain, with the rest obtained from reference TRBV19 and TRBJ2-3, is as follows: DGGITQSPKYLFRKEGQNVTLSCEQNLNHDAMYWYRQDPGQGLRLIYYSQIVNDFQKGDIAEGYSVSREKKESFPLTVTSAQKNPTAFYLCASKGTSGGAGVSTDTQYFGPGTRLTVL.

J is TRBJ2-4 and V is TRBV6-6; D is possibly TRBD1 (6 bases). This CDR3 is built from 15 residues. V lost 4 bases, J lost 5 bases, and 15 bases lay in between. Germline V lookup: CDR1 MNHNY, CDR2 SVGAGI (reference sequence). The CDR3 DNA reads TGTGCCAGCAGTTTCCCCGACAGGCTCCAAAACATTCAGTACTTC. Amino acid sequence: CASSFPDRLQNIQYF.

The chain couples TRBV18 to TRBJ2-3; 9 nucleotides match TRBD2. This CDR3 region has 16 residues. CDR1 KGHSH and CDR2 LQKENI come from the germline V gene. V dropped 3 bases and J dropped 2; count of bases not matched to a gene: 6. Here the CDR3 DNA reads TGTGCCAGCTCACCTCTAGCGGGAACATACACAGATACGCAGTATTTT. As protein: CASSPLAGTYTDTQYF.

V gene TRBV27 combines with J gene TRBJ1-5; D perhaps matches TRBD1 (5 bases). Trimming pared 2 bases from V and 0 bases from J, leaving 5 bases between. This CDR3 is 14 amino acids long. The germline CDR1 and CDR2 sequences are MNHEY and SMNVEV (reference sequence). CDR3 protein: CASSLQGSNQPQHF. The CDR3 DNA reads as TGTGCCAGCAGTTTACAGGGTAGCAATCAGCCCCAGCATTTT.

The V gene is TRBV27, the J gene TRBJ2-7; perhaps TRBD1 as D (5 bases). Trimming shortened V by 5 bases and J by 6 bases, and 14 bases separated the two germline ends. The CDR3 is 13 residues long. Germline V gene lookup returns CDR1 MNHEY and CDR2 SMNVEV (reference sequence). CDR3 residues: CASSPYQGGEQYF. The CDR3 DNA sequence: TGTGCCAGCAGTCCCTACCAGGGTGGCGAGCAGTACTTC.

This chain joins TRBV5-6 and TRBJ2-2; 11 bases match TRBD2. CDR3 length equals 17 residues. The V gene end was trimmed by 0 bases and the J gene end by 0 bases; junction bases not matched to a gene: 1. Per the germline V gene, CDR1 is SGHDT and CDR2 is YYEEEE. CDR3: CASSLGTSGSNTGELFF. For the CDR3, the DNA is TGTGCCAGCAGCTTGGGGACTAGCGGGTCGAACACCGGGGAGCTGTTTTTT.

The CDR3 nucleotides are TGTGCCAGCCGGAAAGCGGGAGGGTGGGGCAATGAGCAGTTCTTC. Protein sequence: CASRKAGGWGNEQFF. The V and J genes are TRBV6-5 and TRBJ2-1; TRBD2 aligns across 10 bases. The germline V gene encodes CDR1 MNHEY and CDR2 SVGAGI. Trimming took 8 bases from V and 6 from J; bases not matched to a gene: 10. This CDR3 comprises 15 residues.

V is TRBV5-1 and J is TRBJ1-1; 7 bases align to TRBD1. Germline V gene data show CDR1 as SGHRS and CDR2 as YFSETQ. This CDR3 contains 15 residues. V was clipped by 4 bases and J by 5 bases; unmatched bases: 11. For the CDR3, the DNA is TGCGCCAGCAGCGCAAGGGGACAGATGAGAACTGAAGCTTTCTTT. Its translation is CASSARGQMRTEAFF. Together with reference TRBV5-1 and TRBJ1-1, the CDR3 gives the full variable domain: KAGVTQTPRYLIKTRGQQVTLSCSPISGHRSVSWYQQTPGQGLQFLFEYFSETQRNKGNFPGRFSGRQFSNSRSEMNVSTLELGDSALYLCASSARGQMRTEAFFGQGTRLTVV.

The CDR3 nucleotides are TGTGCCAGCAGTTTAGGGGGCGCGGTAGCAGGGGAGAGGGATGGCTACACCTTC. This translates into CASSLGGAVAGERDGYTF. V gene TRBV28 combines with J gene TRBJ1-2; a weak D match, TRBD1 (6 bases). V was pared by 2 bases and J by 6 bases, with 25 bases between. The germline V gene has CDR1 MDHEN and CDR2 SYDVKM. The CDR3 totals 18 residues.

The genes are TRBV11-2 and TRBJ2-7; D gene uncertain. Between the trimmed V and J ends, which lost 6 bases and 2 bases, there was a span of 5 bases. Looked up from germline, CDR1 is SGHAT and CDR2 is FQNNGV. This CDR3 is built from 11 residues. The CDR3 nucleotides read TGTGCCAGCAGGAGGACCTACGAGCAGTACTTC. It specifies CASRRTYEQYF.

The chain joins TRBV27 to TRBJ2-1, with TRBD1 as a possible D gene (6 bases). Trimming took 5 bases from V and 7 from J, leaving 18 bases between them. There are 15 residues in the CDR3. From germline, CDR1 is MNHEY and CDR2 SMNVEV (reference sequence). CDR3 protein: CASSSRTTRGNEQFF. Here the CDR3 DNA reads TGTGCCAGCAGTAGCCGGACGACGAGGGGGAATGAGCAGTTCTTC.

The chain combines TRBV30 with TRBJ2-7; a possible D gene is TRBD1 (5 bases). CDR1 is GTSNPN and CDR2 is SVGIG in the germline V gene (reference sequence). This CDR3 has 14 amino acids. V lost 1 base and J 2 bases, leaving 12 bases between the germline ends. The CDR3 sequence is CAWSGKTGTYEQYF. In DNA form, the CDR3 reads TGTGCCTGGAGTGGGAAAACAGGAACCTACGAGCAGTACTTC. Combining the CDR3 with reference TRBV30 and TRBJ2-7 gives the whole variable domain SQTIHQWPATLVQPVGSPLSLECTVEGTSNPNLYWYRQAAGRGLQLLFYSVGIGQISSEVPQNLSASRPQDRQFILSSKKLLLSDSGFYLCAWSGKTGTYEQYFGPGTRLTVT.

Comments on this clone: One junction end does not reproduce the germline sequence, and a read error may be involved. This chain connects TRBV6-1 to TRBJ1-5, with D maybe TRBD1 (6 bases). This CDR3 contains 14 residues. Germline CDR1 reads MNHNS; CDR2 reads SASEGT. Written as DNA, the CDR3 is TGTGCCAGCAGCGAAGGACAGATAAATCAGCCCCAGCATTTT. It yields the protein CASSEGQINQPQHF.